The text below deals with one T cell receptor (beta chain). These data originate in a study of blood T cell repertoires in COVID-19. As for the study in general: There were acute and convalescent COVID-19 samples, and they came from the United States, Italy and Spain. Sources were T cells, B-cell-depleted T cells, or PBMCs; the material itself was cDNA or gDNA.

The protocol was immunoSEQ multiplex PCR, while the TCRdb copy is restricted to in-frame clones and leaves out a portion. The sample holds roughly 87,000 clones; more than 70% are singletons and the top ten take 13% to 15%. Sequencing was performed on peripheral blood. This TCR came from a woman of 80 years or more with acute or convalescent COVID-19.

CDR3 in amino acids: CASSLIGGAKNIQYF. The CDR3 DNA reads as TGTGCCAGCAGTTTAATTGGCGGAGCCAAAAACATTCAGTACTTC. The chain uses TRBV27 and TRBJ2-4; D gene uncertain. The CDR3 consists of 15 residues. V was cut by 2 bases and J by 0 bases, with 8 bases left in between. The germline V gene encodes CDR1 MNHEY and CDR2 SMNVEV (reference sequence).